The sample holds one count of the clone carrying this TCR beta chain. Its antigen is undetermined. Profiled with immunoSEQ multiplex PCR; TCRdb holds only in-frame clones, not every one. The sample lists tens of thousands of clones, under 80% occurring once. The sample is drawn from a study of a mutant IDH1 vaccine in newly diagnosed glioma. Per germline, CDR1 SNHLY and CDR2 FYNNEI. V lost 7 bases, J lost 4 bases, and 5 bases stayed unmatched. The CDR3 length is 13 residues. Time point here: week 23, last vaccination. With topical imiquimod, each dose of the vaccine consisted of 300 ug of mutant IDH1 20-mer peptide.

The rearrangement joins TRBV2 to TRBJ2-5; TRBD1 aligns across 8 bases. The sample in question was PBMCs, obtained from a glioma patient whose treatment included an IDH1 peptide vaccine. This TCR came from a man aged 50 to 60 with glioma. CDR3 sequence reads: CASIYGQGETQYF. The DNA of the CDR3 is TGTGCCAGCATTTACGGACAGGGAGAGACCCAGTACTTC.